Listed below are T cell receptor beta chains from one sample, sequenced in a study of human T cells and chemical hapten exposure. TCRdb reprocessed the RACE reads via MiXCR and lists one record per CDR3 protein. The sample gives just under 35,000 distinct CDR3 sequences, 10% of which show up once; around 25% is in the top ten. Sequencing was performed on whole blood, taken in connection with sensitization to the hapten diphenylcyclopropenone (DPC). The receptor source for this set is a man aged 45-65 years with alopecia areata. Some clones in this sample may be carry-over from other donors' samples. CDR3s include the opening cysteine and the closing phenylalanine or tryptophan. The D gene is left open where the match is weak. Rows give clone size only sometimes, using once, few, many, or a class for an expanded clone.

D gene	V gene	J gene	clone size	CDR3 DNA	CDR3 protein
TRBD1	TRBV29-1	TRBJ2-5	few	TGCAGCGTTAGGGGGCAGTTCCAAGAGACCCAGTACTTC	CSVRGQFQETQYF
TRBD2	TRBV30	TRBJ2-3	few	TGTGCCTGGAGTGTTGGGACTAGCGGTCCTAGCACAGATACGCAGTATTTT	CAWSVGTSGPSTDTQYF
TRBD1	TRBV7-6	TRBJ2-7	many	TGTGCCAGCAGCACGGGACAGGGGGCCTTCTACGAGCAGTACTTC	CASSTGQGAFYEQYF
-	TRBV2	TRBJ2-3	many	TGTGCCAGCAGTGAACGGGGGCGGGAGAGCACAGATACGCAGTATTTT	CASSERGRESTDTQYF
-	TRBV28	TRBJ2-2	few	TGTGCCAGCAGTTTAGGCAGGGGATGGAACACCGGGGAGCTGTTTTTT	CASSLGRGWNTGELFF
TRBD2	TRBV28	TRBJ2-1	few	TGTGCCAGCAGTGTTTATCCAGCGGGAGGGCCAACTTATGAGCAGTTCTTC	CASSVYPAGGPTYEQFF
TRBD2	TRBV20-1	TRBJ2-5	few	TGCAGTGCCTCCGGACTAGCGGGGTCTGGGGAGACCCAGTACTTC	CSASGLAGSGETQYF
-	TRBV7-9	TRBJ1-2	many	TGTGCCAGCACCCTAACTGACTATGGCTACACCTTC	CASTLTDYGYTF
TRBD2	TRBV20-1	TRBJ2-1	medium-sized	TGCAGTGAAGAACCGGGACTAGCTACCAATGAGCAGTTCTTC	CSEEPGLATNEQFF
-	TRBV5-1	TRBJ2-1	few	TGCGCCAGCGGCTATGACCAGGGGGGCCGATTCTTC	CASGYDQGGRFF
-	TRBV2	TRBJ2-7	once	TGTGCCAGCAGTGAAGGTCTAGCCGAGCAGTACTTC	CASSEGLAEQYF
TRBD2	TRBV7-7	TRBJ2-1	many	TGTGCCAGCAGCACTAGCGGGGCCGGGTATGAGCAGTTCTTC	CASSTSGAGYEQFF
-	TRBV2	TRBJ1-5	few	TGTGCCAGCAGTGATAGTCAGCCCCAGCATTTT	CASSDSQPQHF
TRBD1	TRBV13	TRBJ1-1	many	TGTGCCAGCAGCTCCCGGACAGGGGGGAACACTGAAGCTTTCTTT	CASSSRTGGNTEAFF
-	TRBV7-2	TRBJ1-5	many	TGTGCCAGCAGCTTCATTAATCAGCCCCAGCATTTT	CASSFINQPQHF
TRBD1	TRBV20-1	TRBJ1-2	-	TGCAGTGCTTCACAGGGGCAGAACTATGGCTACACCTTC	CSASQGQNYGYTF
-	TRBV29-1	TRBJ2-1	many	TGCAGCGTTGTTGTGGCGCGTGAGCAGTTCTTC	CSVVVAREQFF
-	TRBV11-2	TRBJ2-1	many	TGTGCCAGCAGCTTAGGTCGAATCGAGCAGTTCTTC	CASSLGRIEQFF
TRBD2	TRBV28	TRBJ2-1	-	TGTGCCAGCTCCCCCGGCGGGAGACCTGAGCAGTTCTTC	CASSPGGRPEQFF
TRBD1	TRBV29-1	TRBJ1-5	-	TGCAGCGTGGGAGGGACAGGTAATCAGCCCCAGCATTTT	CSVGGTGNQPQHF
TRBD1	TRBV24-1	TRBJ2-3	many	TGTGCCACCAGTGATTCCCGGACAGGGCAGACAGATACGCAGTATTTT	CATSDSRTGQTDTQYF
TRBD1	TRBV6-5	TRBJ2-7	-	TGTGCCAGCAGTACCCCCGGGACAGGGCTCTCCTACGAGCAGTACTTC	CASSTPGTGLSYEQYF
-	TRBV2	TRBJ2-7	-	TGTGCCAGCAAGCTTTGGACGTTGGCGGGGAACGAGCAGTACTTC	CASKLWTLAGNEQYF
-	TRBV5-1	TRBJ2-7	many	TGCGCCAGCAGCTTGGAAGGCAGGGGCGAGCAGTACTTC	CASSLEGRGEQYF
-	TRBV29-1	TRBJ2-3	few	TGCAGCGGATACACAGATACGCAGTATTTT	CSGYTDTQYF
-	TRBV30	TRBJ1-1	many	TGTGCCTGGACCAGGGGTACTGAAGCTTTCTTT	CAWTRGTEAFF
TRBD1	TRBV30	TRBJ1-4	many	TGTGCCTGGAGTGCCGATCCCGGGACAGAGAAACTGTTTTTT	CAWSADPGTEKLFF
TRBD2	TRBV5-1	TRBJ2-1	many	TGCGCCAGCAGCCCCAGACTAGCGGGTGGGGGTTACAATGAGCAGTTCTTC	CASSPRLAGGGYNEQFF
-	TRBV30	TRBJ1-5	many	TGTGCCTGGAGTGTACGTGCAAATCAGCCCCAGCATTTT	CAWSVRANQPQHF
TRBD1	TRBV12-3/TRBV12-4	TRBJ2-3	many	TGTGCCAGCAGTTTACTGGGACAGGGATACACAGATACGCAGTATTTT	CASSLLGQGYTDTQYF
TRBD2	TRBV12-3/TRBV12-4	TRBJ2-1	-	TGTGCCAGCAGTTTACTAGCGGGAAATAGGAATGAGCAGTTCTTC	CASSLLAGNRNEQFF
TRBD2	TRBV7-3	TRBJ2-2	-	TGTGCCAGCAGCCGCTCGGGACTAGCGGCGAACACCGGGGAGCTGTTTTTT	CASSRSGLAANTGELFF
-	TRBV28	TRBJ2-7	many	TGTGCCAGCAGTTTATGGACTAACTCCTACGAGCAGTACTTC	CASSLWTNSYEQYF
-	TRBV20-1	TRBJ1-2	-	TGCAGTGCCCCCCCTCCCGGGCGGCTAAACTATGGCTACACCTTC	CSAPPPGRLNYGYTF
TRBD2	TRBV6-5	TRBJ2-7	-	TGTGCCACCCGGCGGGCGGGAGGGGACGAGCAGTACTTC	CATRRAGGDEQYF
-	TRBV4-3	TRBJ2-1	-	TGCGCCAGCAGCCAAGAAAATAGGTTCTACAATGAGCAGTTCTTC	CASSQENRFYNEQFF
TRBD1	TRBV7-3	TRBJ2-2	few	TGTGCCAGCAGCTTCCCACCGGGACAGGGGTACACCGGGGAGCTGTTTTTT	CASSFPPGQGYTGELFF
-	TRBV20-1	TRBJ2-1	many	TGCAGTGCTAGTGGGGGTCAGGGGTCATACAATGAGCAGTTCTTC	CSASGGQGSYNEQFF
-	TRBV18	TRBJ2-1	many	TGTGCCAGCTCATACACAGGGCAGAGAGGTGAGCAGTTCTTC	CASSYTGQRGEQFF
TRBD2	TRBV6-2/TRBV6-3	TRBJ2-1	few	TGTGCCAGCAGTCCACCTAGCGGGAGGACTAATGAGCAGTTCTTC	CASSPPSGRTNEQFF
TRBD2	TRBV25-1	TRBJ2-7	once	TGTGCCAGCAGTAGGGCGGGAGGCCAAACCTACGAGCAGTACTTC	CASSRAGGQTYEQYF
TRBD1	TRBV4-1	TRBJ1-5	many	TGCGCCAGCAGCCAAGTACAGGGGGGAGTAGGTCAGCCCCAGCATTTT	CASSQVQGGVGQPQHF